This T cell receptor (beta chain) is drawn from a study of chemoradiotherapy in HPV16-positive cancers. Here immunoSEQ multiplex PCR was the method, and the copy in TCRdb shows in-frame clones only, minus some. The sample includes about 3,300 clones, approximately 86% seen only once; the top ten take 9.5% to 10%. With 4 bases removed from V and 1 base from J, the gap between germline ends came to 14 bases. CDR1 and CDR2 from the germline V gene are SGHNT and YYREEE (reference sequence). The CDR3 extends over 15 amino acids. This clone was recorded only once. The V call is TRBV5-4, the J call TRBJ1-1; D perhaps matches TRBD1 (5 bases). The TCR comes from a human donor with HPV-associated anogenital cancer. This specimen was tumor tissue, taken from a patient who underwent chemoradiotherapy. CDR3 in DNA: TGTGCCAGCAGCCGCCTGGGACGCTGGAACACTGAAGCTTTCTTT. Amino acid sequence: CASSRLGRWNTEAFF.